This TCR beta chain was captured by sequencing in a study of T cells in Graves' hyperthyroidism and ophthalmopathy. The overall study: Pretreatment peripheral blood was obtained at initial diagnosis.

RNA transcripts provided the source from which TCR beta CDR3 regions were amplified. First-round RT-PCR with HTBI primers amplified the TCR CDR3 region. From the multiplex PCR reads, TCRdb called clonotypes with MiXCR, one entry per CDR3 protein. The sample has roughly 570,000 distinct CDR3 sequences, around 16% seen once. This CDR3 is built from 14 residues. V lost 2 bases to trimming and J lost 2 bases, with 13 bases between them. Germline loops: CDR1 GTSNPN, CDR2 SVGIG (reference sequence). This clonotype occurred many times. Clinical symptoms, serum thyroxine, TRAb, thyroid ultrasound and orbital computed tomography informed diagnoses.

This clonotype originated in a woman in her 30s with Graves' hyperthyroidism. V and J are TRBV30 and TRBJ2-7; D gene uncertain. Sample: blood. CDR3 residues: CAWSSVAWAYEQYF. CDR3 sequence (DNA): TGTGCCTGGAGTTCGGTAGCTTGGGCCTACGAGCAGTACTTC.